This TCR beta chain is from a study of T cell responses to AZD1222 COVID-19 vaccine. Produced via immunoSEQ multiplex PCR; TCRdb's table is partial and in-frame only. The table shows 150,000 to 200,000 clones, with roughly 91% occurring only once. V shed 1 base and J shed 5 bases, with 17 bases lying between them. The germline gives CDR1 SGHDN, CDR2 FVKESK. The CDR3 consists of 16 residues. This chain connects TRBV14 to TRBJ2-5; either TRBD1 or TRBD2 may supply D (5 bases each). The sequence came from an adult who received the MenACWY meningococcal vaccine as a control. The sequenced sample was peripheral blood, obtained 28 days after the second dose of the MenACWY control vaccine. The CDR3 sequence: CASSQVTGPRRETQYF. Written as DNA, the CDR3 is TGTGCCAGCAGCCAAGTTACGGGACCCCGACGGGAGACCCAGTACTTC.